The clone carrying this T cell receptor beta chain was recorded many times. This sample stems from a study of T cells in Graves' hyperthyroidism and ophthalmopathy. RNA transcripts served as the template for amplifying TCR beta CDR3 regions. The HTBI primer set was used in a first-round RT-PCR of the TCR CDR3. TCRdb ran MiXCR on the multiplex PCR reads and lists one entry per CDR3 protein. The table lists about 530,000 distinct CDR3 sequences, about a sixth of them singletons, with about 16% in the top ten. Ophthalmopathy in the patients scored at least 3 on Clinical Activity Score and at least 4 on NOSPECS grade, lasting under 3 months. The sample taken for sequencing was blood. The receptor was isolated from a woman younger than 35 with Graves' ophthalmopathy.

As DNA, the CDR3 is TGTGCCAGCAGTTTAGACGTCAGGATGGCCTACGAGCAGTACTTC. The encoded protein is CASSLDVRMAYEQYF. This sequence joins TRBV27 and TRBJ2-7; D call uncertain. Per the germline V gene, CDR1 is MNHEY and CDR2 is SMNVEV (reference sequence). The CDR3 is made up of 15 amino acids. The germline V and J ends were trimmed by 2 bases and 2 bases, with 13 bases remaining between them.